The subject of this entry is one T cell receptor (beta chain). The data were taken from a study of OX40 agonist ivuxolimab in advanced cancers. CDR1 is GTSNPN, CDR2 SVGIG, per germline (reference sequence). Trimming took 1 base from V and 8 from J; bases not matched to a gene: 10. This CDR3 has 15 amino acids. Repertoires were generated with immunoSEQ multiplex PCR, while TCRdb's copy carries only in-frame clones and drops some. This sample has about 62,000 clones, with around 74% found just once. This TCR was sampled from an adult with an advanced solid tumor such as melanoma, head and neck, liver or kidney cancer. Source: CD4+ or CD8+ T cells sorted from blood, taken in a trial of the OX40 agonist ivuxolimab. J is TRBJ2-3 and V is TRBV30; 9 bases agree with TRBD2. The CDR3 loop is CAWSGAGGPSGTQYF. DNA of the CDR3: TGTGCCTGGAGTGGGGCGGGAGGGCCATCGGGTACGCAGTATTTT. The full variable domain, in which reference TRBV30 and TRBJ2-3 provide the parts outside the CDR3, is SQTIHQWPATLVQPVGSPLSLECTVEGTSNPNLYWYRQAAGRGLQLLFYSVGIGQISSEVPQNLSASRPQDRQFILSSKKLLLSDSGFYLCAWSGAGGPSGTQYFGPGTRLTVL.